The 11 T cell receptor beta chains below all came from one sample that was sequenced in a study of blood T cell repertoires in COVID-19. The assay was immunoSEQ multiplex PCR, and TCRdb's table has in-frame clones only and misses some. The repertoire includes approximately 230,000 clones, around 90% of them detected once, and approximately 2% sits in the top ten. Sequencing was done on a sample of PBMCs or T cells enriched from blood (not recorded which). All receptors come from a young woman who had recovered from COVID-19.

CDR3 in amino acids: CAVRGPLTDTQYF. The CDR3 coding sequence is TGTGCCGTCAGGGGGCCCCTCACAGATACGCAGTATTTT. The gene calls are TRBV24-1 and TRBJ2-3, with 8 bases that match TRBD1. The J segment lost 2 bases and the V segment lost 12 bases, leaving 6 bases of the junction unmatched. The CDR3 runs to 13 residues. Germline V lookup: CDR1 KGHDR, CDR2 SFDVKD.

The chain couples TRBV27 to TRBJ2-1, with D uncertain. Germline V gene sequence: CDR1 MNHEY, CDR2 SMNVEV (reference sequence). Trimming left V 5 bases short and J 7 bases short, with 9 bases between. The CDR3 extends over 12 amino acids. DNA for the CDR3: TGTGCCAGCAGTGGAACAGTTAATGAGCAGTTCTTC. This codes for CASSGTVNEQFF.

A note on this clone: The sample carries other DNA sequences with the same CDR3. The chain carries TRBV7-9 and TRBJ2-7; D unresolved. The CDR3 sequence is 12 residues long. Trimming took off 2 bases at V and 3 bases at J, with 5 bases between the two ends. Per germline, CDR1 SEHNR and CDR2 FQNEAQ (reference sequence). DNA for the CDR3: TGTGCCAGCAGCTTATCAGGCTACGAGCAGTACTTC. Translating it yields CASSLSGYEQYF.

The chain links TRBV10-3 to TRBJ1-2; D call uncertain. There are 13 residues in the CDR3. V shed 2 bases and J shed 7 bases, with 11 bases lying between them. Germline loops: CDR1 ENHRY, CDR2 SYGVKD. CDR3 in amino acids: CAISEKRPSGYTF. Written as DNA, the CDR3 is TGTGCCATCAGTGAGAAGCGGCCCTCTGGCTACACCTTC.

The genes are TRBV5-4 and TRBJ1-1; TRBD1 matches 8 bases. V shed 2 bases and J 1 base; nucleotides not matched to a gene: 4. The CDR3 spans 15 residues. Germline assignment: CDR1 SGHNT and CDR2 YYREEE (reference sequence). CDR3: CASSFPGQANTEAFF. CDR3 bases: TGTGCCAGCAGCTTCCCGGGACAGGCGAACACTGAAGCTTTCTTT.

The J gene is TRBJ1-1, the V gene TRBV15; D not certain. The CDR3 is 13 residues long. Germline CDR1 is LNHNV and CDR2 is YYDKDF (reference sequence). The V end lost 3 bases, the J end lost 7 bases, and 12 bases lay between the germline ends. The CDR3 nucleotides are TGTGCCACCAGCAGGGTTAGAGATGGTGAAGCTTTCTTT. Residues: CATSRVRDGEAFF.

This chain connects TRBV7-2 to TRBJ2-7; TRBD1 matches at 9 bases. Germline V gene sequence: CDR1 SGHTA, CDR2 FQGNSA. V trimming: 5 bases; J trimming: 2 bases; junction bases outside the gene matches: 4. The CDR3 extends over 14 amino acids. The CDR3 nucleotides read TGTGCCAGCAGCCCGGGACAGGGCACCTACGAGCAGTACTTC. Protein product: CASSPGQGTYEQYF.

The CDR3 DNA is TGTGCCAGCAGCGTGTCAGTGAATCTTCCAGATACGCAGTATTTT. Amino acids: CASSVSVNLPDTQYF. The chain carries TRBV9 and TRBJ2-3; D gene unclear. Germline V lookup: CDR1 SGDLS, CDR2 YYNGEE. The CDR3 runs 15 residues. V lost 2 bases to trimming and J lost 4 bases, with 14 bases between them.

The chain carries TRBV5-1 and TRBJ1-2; weak D call: TRBD1 (6 bases). V was shortened by 4 bases and J by 1 base, with 8 bases between the two germline ends. The CDR3 runs to 13 residues. The germline CDR1 and CDR2 sequences are SGHRS and YFSETQ. The CDR3: CASSVDSNYGYTF. DNA for the CDR3: TGCGCCAGCAGCGTGGACAGTAACTATGGCTACACCTTC.

About this clone itself: Other DNA sequences of this sample code for an identical CDR3. The chain combines TRBV28 with TRBJ1-3; D remains ambiguous. Trimming shortened V by 1 base and J by 0 bases, and 4 bases separated the two germline ends. CDR3 size: 14 residues. Germline lookup yields CDR1 MDHEN and CDR2 SYDVKM. CDR3 region: CASSLSGSGNTIYF. CDR3 coding DNA: TGTGCCAGCAGTTTATCGGGCTCTGGAAACACCATATATTTT.

The V and J genes are TRBV4-2 and TRBJ2-1, with 10 bases matching TRBD2. Germline CDR1 LGHNA, CDR2 YNFKEQ. V lost 2 bases to trimming and J lost 8 bases; unmatched junction nucleotides: 3. This CDR3 is 14 amino acids long. The CDR3 region has the DNA TGTGCCAGCAGCCAACTAGCGGGGGTAGATGAGCAGTTCTTC. Amino acid sequence: CASSQLAGVDEQFF.